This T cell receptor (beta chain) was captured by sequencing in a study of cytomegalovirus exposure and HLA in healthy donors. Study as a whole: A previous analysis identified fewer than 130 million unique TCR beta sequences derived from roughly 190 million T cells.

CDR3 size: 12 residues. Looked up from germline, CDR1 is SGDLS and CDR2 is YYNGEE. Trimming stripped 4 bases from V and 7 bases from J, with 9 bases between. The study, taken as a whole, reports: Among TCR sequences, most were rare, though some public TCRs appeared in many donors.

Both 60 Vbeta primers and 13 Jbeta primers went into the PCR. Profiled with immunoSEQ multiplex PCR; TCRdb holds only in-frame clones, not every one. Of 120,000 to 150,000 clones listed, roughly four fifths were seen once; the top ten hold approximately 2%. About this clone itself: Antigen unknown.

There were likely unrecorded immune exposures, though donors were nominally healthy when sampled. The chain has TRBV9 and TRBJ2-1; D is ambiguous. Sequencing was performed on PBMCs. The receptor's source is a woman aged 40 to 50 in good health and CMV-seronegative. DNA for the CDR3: TGTGCCAGCAGCCGAGCATCGAATGAGCAGTTCTTC. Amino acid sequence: CASSRASNEQFF.